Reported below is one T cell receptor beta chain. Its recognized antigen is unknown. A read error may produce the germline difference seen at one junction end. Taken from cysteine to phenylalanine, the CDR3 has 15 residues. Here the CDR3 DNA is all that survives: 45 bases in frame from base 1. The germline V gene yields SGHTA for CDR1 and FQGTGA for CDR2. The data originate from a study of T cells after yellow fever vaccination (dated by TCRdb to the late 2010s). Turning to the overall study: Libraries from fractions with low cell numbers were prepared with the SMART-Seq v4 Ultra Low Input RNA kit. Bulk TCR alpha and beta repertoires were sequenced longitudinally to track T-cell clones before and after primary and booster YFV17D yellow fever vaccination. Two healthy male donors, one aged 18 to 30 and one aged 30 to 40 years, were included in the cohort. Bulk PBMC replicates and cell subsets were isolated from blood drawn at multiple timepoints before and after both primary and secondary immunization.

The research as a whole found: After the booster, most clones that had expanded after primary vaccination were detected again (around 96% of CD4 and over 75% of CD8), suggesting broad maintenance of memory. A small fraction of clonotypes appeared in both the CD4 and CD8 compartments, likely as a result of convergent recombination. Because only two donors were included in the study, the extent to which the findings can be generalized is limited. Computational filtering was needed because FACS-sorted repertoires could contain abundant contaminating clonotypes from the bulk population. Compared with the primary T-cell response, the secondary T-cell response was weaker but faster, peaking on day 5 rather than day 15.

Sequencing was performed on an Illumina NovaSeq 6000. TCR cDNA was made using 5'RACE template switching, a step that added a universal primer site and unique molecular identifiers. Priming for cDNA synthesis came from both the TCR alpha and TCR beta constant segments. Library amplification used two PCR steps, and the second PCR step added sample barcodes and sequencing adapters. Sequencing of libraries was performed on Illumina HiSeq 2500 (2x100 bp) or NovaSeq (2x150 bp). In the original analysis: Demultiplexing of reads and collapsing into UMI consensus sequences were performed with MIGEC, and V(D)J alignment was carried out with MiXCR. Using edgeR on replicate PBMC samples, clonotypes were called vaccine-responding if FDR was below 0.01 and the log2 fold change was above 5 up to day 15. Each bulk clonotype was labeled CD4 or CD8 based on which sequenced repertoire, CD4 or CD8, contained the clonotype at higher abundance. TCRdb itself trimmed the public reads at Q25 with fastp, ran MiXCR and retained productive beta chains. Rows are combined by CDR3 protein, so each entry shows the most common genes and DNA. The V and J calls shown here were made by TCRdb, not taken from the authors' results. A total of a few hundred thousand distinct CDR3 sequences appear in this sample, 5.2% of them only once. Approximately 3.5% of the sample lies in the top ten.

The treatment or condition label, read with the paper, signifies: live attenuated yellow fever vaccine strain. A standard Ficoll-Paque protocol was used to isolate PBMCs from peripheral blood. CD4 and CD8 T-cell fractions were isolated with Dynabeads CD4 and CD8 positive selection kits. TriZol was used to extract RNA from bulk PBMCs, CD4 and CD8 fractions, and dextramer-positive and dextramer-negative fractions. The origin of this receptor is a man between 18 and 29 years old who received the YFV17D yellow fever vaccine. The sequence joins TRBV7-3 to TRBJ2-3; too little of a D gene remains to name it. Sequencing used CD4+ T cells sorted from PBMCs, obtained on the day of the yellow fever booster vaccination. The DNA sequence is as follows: TGTGCCAGCAGCTTACAGTCTCACAGCACAGATACGGAGTATTTT. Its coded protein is CASSLQSHSTDTEYF.